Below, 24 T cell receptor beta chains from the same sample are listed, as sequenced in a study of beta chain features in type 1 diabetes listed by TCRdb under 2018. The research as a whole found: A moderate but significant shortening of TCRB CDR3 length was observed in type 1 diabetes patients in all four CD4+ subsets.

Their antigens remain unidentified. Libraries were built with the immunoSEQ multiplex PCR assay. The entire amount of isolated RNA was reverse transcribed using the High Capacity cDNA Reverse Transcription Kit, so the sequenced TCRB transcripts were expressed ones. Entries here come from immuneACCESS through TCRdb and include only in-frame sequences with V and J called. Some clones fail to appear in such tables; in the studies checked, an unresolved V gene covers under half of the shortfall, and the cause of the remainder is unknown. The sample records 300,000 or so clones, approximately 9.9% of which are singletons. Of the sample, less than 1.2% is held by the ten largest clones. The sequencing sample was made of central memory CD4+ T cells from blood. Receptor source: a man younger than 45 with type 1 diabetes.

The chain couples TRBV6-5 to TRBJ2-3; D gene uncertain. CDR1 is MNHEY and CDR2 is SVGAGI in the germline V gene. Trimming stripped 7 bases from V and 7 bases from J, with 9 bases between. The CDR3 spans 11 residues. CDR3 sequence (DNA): TGTGCCAGCACCCTTAGCAATACGCAGTATTTT. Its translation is CASTLSNTQYF.

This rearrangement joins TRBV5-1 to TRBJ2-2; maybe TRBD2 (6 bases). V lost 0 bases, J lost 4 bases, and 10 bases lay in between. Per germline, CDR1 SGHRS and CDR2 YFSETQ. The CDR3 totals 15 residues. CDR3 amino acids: CASSLGPGSTGELFF. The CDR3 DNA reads TGCGCCAGCAGCTTGGGGCCCGGGAGCACCGGGGAGCTGTTTTTT.

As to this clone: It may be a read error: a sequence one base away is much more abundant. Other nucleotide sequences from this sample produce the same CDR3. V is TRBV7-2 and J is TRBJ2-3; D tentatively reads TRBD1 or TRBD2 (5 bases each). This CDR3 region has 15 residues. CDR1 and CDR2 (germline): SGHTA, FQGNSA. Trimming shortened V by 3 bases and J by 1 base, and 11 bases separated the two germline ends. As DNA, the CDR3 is TGTGCCAGCAGCTTTGTTGGGGGAGGCACAGATACGCAGTATTTT. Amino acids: CASSFVGGGTDTQYF. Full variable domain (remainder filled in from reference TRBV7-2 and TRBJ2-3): GAGVSQSPSNKVTEKGKDVELRCDPISGHTALYWYRQSLGQGLEFLIYFQGNSAPDKSGLPSDRFSAERTGGSVSTLTIQRTQQEDSAVYLCASSFVGGGTDTQYFGPGTRLTVL.

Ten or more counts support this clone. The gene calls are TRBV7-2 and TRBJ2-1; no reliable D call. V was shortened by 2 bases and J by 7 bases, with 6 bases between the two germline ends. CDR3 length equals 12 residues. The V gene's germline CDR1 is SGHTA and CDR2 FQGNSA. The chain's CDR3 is CASSLRSNEQFF. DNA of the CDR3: TGTGCCAGCAGCTTAAGGTCAAATGAGCAGTTCTTC.

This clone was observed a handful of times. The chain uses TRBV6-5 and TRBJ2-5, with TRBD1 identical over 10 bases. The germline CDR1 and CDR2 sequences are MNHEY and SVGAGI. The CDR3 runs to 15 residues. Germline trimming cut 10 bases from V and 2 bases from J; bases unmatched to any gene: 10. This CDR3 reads CATWDRGTGQETQYF. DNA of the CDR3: TGTGCCACCTGGGACAGGGGCACCGGTCAAGAGACCCAGTACTTC.

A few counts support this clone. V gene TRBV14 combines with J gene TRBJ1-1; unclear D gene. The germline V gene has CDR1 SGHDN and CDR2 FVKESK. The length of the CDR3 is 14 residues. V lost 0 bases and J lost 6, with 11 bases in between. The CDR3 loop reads CASSQDLGSAEAFF. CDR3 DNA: TGTGCCAGCAGCCAAGATTTGGGCAGCGCTGAAGCTTTCTTT.

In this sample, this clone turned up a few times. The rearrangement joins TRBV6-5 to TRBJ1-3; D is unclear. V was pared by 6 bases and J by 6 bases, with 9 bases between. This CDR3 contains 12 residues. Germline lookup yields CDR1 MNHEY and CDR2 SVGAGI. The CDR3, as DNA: TGTGCCAGCAGGGCCCCGGAAAACACCATATATTTT. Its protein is CASRAPENTIYF.

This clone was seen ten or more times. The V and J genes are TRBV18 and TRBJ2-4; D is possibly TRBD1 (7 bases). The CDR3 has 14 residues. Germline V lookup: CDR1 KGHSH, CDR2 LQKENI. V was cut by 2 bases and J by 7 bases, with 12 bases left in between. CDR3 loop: CASSPSTGRNIQYF. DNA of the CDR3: TGTGCCAGCTCACCATCGACAGGGAGGAACATTCAGTACTTC.

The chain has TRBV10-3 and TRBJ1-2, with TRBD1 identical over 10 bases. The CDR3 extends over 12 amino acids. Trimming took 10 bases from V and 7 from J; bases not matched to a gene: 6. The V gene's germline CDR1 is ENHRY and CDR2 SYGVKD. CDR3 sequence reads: CATTGQGIGYTF. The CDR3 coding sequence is TGTGCCACCACGGGACAGGGGATTGGCTACACCTTC.

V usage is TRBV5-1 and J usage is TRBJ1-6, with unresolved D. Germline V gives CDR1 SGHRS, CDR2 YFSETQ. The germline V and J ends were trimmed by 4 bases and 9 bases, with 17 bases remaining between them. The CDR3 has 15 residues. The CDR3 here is CASSVGEGGSSPLHF. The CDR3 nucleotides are TGCGCCAGCAGCGTTGGGGAAGGAGGTTCTTCACCCCTCCACTTT.

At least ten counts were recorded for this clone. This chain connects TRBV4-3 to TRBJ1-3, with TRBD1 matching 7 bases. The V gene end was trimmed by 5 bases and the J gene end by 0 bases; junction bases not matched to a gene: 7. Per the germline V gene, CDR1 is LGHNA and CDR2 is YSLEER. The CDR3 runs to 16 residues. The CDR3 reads CASSAQQGPSGNTIYF. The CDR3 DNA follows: TGCGCCAGCAGCGCCCAACAGGGGCCCTCTGGAAACACCATATATTTT.

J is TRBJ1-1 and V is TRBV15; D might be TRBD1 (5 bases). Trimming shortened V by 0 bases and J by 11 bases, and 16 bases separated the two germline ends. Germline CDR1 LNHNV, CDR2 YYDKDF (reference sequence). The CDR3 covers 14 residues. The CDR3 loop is CATSRDSMTGTAFF. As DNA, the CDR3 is TGTGCCACCAGCAGAGATAGCATGACCGGGACGGCTTTCTTT. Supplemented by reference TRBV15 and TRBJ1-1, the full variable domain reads DAMVIQNPRYQVTQFGKPVTLSCSQTLNHNVMYWYQQKSSQAPKLLFHYYDKDFNNEADTPDNFQSRRPNTSFCFLDIRSPGLGDTAMYLCATSRDSMTGTAFFGQGTRLTVV.

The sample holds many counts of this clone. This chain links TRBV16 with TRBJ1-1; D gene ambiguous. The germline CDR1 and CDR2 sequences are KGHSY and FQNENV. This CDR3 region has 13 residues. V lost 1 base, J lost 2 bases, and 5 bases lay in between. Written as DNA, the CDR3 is TGTGCCAGCAGCCAATACAGAAACACTGAAGCTTTCTTT. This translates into CASSQYRNTEAFF.

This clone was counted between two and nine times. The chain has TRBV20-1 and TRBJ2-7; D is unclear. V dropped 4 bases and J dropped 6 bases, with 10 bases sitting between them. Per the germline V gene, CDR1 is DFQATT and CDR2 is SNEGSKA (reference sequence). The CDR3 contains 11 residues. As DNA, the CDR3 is TGCAGTGCTACCAAAACCTCCGAGCAGTACTTC. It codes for CSATKTSEQYF.

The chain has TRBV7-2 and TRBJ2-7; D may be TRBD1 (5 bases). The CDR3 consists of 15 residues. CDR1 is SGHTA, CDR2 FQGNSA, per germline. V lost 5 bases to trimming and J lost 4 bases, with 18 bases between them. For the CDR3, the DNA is TGTGCCAGCAGCCAAGACAGTACCCAGGCGTACGAGCAGTACTTC. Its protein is CASSQDSTQAYEQYF. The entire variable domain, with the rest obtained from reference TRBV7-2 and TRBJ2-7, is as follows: GAGVSQSPSNKVTEKGKDVELRCDPISGHTALYWYRQSLGQGLEFLIYFQGNSAPDKSGLPSDRFSAERTGGSVSTLTIQRTQQEDSAVYLCASSQDSTQAYEQYFGPGTRLTVT.

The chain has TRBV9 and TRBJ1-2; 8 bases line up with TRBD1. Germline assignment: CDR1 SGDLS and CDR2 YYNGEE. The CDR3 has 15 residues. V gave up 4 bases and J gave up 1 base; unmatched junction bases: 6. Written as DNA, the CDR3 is TGTGCCAGCAGCAGACTTACAGGGGGTAACTATGGCTACACCTTC. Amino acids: CASSRLTGGNYGYTF.

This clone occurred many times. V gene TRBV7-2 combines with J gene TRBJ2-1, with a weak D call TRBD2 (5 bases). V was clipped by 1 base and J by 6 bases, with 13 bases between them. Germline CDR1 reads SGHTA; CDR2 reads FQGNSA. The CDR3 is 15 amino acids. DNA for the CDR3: TGTGCCAGCAGCTTAGAACCGGGGATCAGCAATGAGCAGTTCTTC. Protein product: CASSLEPGISNEQFF.

The CDR3, as DNA: TGTGCCAGCAGCGTCCGGGATGAGGGTGAAGCTTTCTTT. Translated, it gives CASSVRDEGEAFF. V usage is TRBV9 and J usage is TRBJ1-1; D not resolved. V lost 2 bases and J 7 bases, leaving 12 bases between the germline ends. The V gene's germline CDR1 is SGDLS and CDR2 YYNGEE. The CDR3 runs to 13 residues. Supplemented by reference TRBV9 and TRBJ1-1, the full variable domain reads DSGVTQTPKHLITATGQRVTLRCSPRSGDLSVYWYQQSLDQGLQFLIQYYNGEERAKGNILERFSAQQFPDLHSELNLSSLELGDSALYFCASSVRDEGEAFFGQGTRLTVV.

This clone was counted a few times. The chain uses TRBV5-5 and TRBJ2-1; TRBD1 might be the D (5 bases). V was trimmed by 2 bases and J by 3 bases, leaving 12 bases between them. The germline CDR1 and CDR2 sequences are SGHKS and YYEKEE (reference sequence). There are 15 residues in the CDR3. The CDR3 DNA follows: TGTGCCAGCAGCTTAGAAACAGGAAGCTACAATGAGCAGTTCTTC. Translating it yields CASSLETGSYNEQFF.

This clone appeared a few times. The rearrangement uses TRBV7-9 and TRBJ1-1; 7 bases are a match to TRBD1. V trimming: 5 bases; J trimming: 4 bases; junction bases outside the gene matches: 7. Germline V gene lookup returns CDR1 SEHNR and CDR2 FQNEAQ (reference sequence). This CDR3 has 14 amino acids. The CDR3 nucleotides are TGTGCCAGCAGCGTGACAGGGAAGTCCACTGAAGCTTTCTTT. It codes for CASSVTGKSTEAFF.

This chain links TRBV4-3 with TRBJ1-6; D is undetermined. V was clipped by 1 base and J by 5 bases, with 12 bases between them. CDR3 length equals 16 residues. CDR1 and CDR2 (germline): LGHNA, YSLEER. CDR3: CASSQGHHSHNSPLHF. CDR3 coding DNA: TGCGCCAGCAGCCAAGGTCATCACAGCCATAATTCACCCCTCCACTTT.

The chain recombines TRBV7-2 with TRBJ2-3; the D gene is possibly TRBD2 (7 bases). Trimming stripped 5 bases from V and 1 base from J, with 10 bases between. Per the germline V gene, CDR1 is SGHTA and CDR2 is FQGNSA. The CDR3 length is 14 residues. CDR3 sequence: CASSRGAGTDTQYF. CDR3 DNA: TGTGCCAGCAGCCGGGGGGCCGGCACAGATACGCAGTATTTT.

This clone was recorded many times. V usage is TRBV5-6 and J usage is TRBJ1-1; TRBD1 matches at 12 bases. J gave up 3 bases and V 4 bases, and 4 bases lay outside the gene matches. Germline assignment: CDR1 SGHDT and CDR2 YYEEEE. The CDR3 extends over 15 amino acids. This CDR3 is CASSGTGGLYTEAFF. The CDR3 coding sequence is TGTGCCAGCAGCGGGACAGGGGGCCTGTACACTGAAGCTTTCTTT.

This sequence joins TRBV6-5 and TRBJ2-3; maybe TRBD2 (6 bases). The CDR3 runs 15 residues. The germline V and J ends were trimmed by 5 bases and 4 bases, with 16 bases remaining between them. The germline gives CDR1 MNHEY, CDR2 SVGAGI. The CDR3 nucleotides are TGTGCCAGCAGTGCGAGACTAGGTGGTTCAGATACGCAGTATTTT. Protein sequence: CASSARLGGSDTQYF.